The rows below give T cell receptor beta chains drawn from one sample of a study of blood T cell repertoires in COVID-19. The method was immunoSEQ multiplex PCR; TCRdb's version includes in-frame clones alone and lacks a portion of them. The table shows roughly 70,000 clones, with 88% occurring only once. The source material was peripheral blood. The receptors were gathered from a human donor in a cohort sampled during active COVID-19. The CDR3 runs from the conserved cysteine through the conserved F or W. The D gene is left open where the match is weak. Clone size is shown for a subset of rows, as once, few, many or a class of expanded clone.

size	V	J	D	CDR3	DNA
once	TRBV30	TRBJ1-5	TRBD1	CAWSPHRDREGQPQHF	TGTGCCTGGAGTCCCCACCGGGACAGGGAAGGTCAGCCCCAGCATTTT
.	TRBV29-1	TRBJ2-7	TRBD2	CSVDTSGRGYEQYF	TGCAGCGTCGACACTAGCGGGAGAGGCTACGAGCAGTACTTC
.	TRBV28	TRBJ2-7	TRBD1	CASSYLQGAPLYEQYF	TGTGCCAGCAGTTACCTACAGGGGGCACCTCTCTACGAGCAGTACTTC
.	TRBV19	TRBJ1-2	.	CASSQGGAPANYGYTF	TGTGCCAGTAGTCAGGGAGGGGCCCCAGCTAACTATGGCTACACCTTC
.	TRBV5-6	TRBJ2-7	.	CASASPDFYEQYF	TGTGCCAGCGCCAGCCCGGACTTCTACGAGCAGTACTTC
.	TRBV6-5	TRBJ1-5	TRBD1	CASSPSTGEQPQHF	TGTGCCAGCAGTCCGTCTACAGGGGAGCAGCCCCAGCATTTT
.	TRBV12-3/TRBV12-4	TRBJ2-3	.	CASSFVPDTQYF	TGTGCCAGCAGTTTCGTTCCTGATACGCAGTATTTT
.	TRBV6-6	TRBJ2-5	.	CASSYGGPKETQYF	TGTGCCAGCAGTTACGGGGGCCCTAAAGAGACCCAGTACTTC
few	TRBV4-1	TRBJ1-2	.	CASSQKTRPLEGYGYTF	TGCGCCAGCAGCCAAAAAACCCGCCCACTAGAGGGCTATGGCTACACCTTC
.	TRBV6-6	TRBJ2-3	.	CASSYPLDTQYF	TGTGCCAGCAGTTACCCGTTAGATACGCAGTATTTT
.	TRBV29-1	TRBJ2-5	TRBD1	CSAETGGRETQYF	TGCAGCGCTGAGACAGGGGGCCGGGAGACCCAGTACTTC
once	TRBV10-3	TRBJ2-1	TRBD2	CAIRGTRGDEQFF	TGTGCCATCAGGGGGACTAGAGGCGATGAGCAGTTCTTC
.	TRBV7-9	TRBJ2-1	.	CASRVSGTSYNEQFF	TGTGCCAGCAGGGTTAGCGGTACCTCCTACAATGAGCAGTTCTTC
once	TRBV7-2	TRBJ2-7	TRBD2	CASSLRLAGAPSYEQYF	TGTGCCAGCAGCTTAAGGCTAGCGGGCGCTCCTTCCTACGAGCAGTACTTC
.	TRBV2	TRBJ1-1	TRBD1	CASSLTGVNTEAFF	TGTGCCAGCAGTCTGACAGGGGTGAACACTGAAGCTTTCTTT
.	TRBV28	TRBJ1-1	.	CASSWTANTEAFF	TGTGCCAGCAGTTGGACAGCGAACACTGAAGCTTTCTTT
.	TRBV6-2/TRBV6-3	TRBJ2-1	TRBD2	CASSRNPSGSSFF	TGTGCCAGCAGCCGAAACCCTAGCGGGAGTTCGTTCTTC
once	TRBV27	TRBJ1-1	.	CASSPWNTEAFF	TGTGCCAGCAGCCCTTGGAACACTGAAGCTTTCTTT
.	TRBV18	TRBJ1-4	.	CASSPRPGAGEKLFF	TGTGCCAGCTCACCACGTCCAGGGGCGGGTGAAAAACTGTTTTTT
.	TRBV27	TRBJ2-7	.	CASSLAARYEQYF	TGTGCCAGCAGTTTGGCGGCCCGCTACGAGCAGTACTTC
.	TRBV10-3	TRBJ1-4	.	CAISEAGQGGNEKLFF	TGTGCCATCAGTGAGGCCGGCCAGGGCGGTAATGAAAAACTGTTTTTT
.	TRBV18	TRBJ2-2	TRBD1	CASSLGQGRELFF	TGTGCCAGCTCACTTGGACAGGGCCGGGAGCTGTTTTTT
once	TRBV28	TRBJ2-5	TRBD1	CASTGQGVETQYF	TGTGCCAGCACCGGACAGGGGGTGGAGACCCAGTACTTC
.	TRBV12-3/TRBV12-4	TRBJ2-7	.	CASRSSQEYEQYF	TGTGCCAGCCGGTCTAGCCAGGAGTACGAGCAGTACTTC
.	TRBV6-5	TRBJ2-5	TRBD1	CASGQGRWETQYF	TGTGCCAGCGGACAGGGAAGGTGGGAGACCCAGTACTTC
.	TRBV5-1	TRBJ2-3	TRBD1	CASSQGQGGLDTQYF	TGCGCCAGCAGCCAGGGACAGGGAGGATTAGATACGCAGTATTTT
.	TRBV5-1	TRBJ2-1	.	CASRGLGASYNEQFF	TGCGCCAGCAGAGGGCTTGGGGCCTCCTACAATGAGCAGTTCTTC
.	TRBV24-1	TRBJ2-3	.	CATRSTSTDTQYF	TGTGCCACCAGGTCAACTAGCACAGATACGCAGTATTTT
few	TRBV28	TRBJ2-1	TRBD1	CASSLLTGSSYNEQFF	TGTGCCAGCAGTTTATTGACAGGGAGCTCCTACAATGAGCAGTTCTTC
.	TRBV30	TRBJ1-1	.	CAWSVRTGRGTEAFF	TGTGCCTGGAGTGTAAGAACAGGGCGGGGGACTGAAGCTTTCTTT
.	TRBV7-9	TRBJ1-4	.	CASSLAAGRSNEKLFF	TGTGCCAGCAGCTTAGCCGCGGGACGGAGTAATGAAAAACTGTTTTTT
.	TRBV7-2	TRBJ2-7	TRBD2	CASSLVASGRAPYEQYF	TGTGCCAGCAGCTTAGTTGCTAGCGGGAGGGCCCCTTACGAGCAGTACTTC
.	TRBV5-1	TRBJ2-5	TRBD1	CASSFATGSTEETQYF	TGCGCCAGCAGCTTTGCGACAGGGTCAACGGAAGAGACCCAGTACTTC
.	TRBV28	TRBJ1-3	.	CASSFVNSGNTIYF	TGTGCCAGCAGTTTTGTAAACTCTGGAAACACCATATATTTT
.	TRBV5-6	TRBJ2-7	.	CASRARGLTYEQYF	TGTGCCAGCAGGGCTAGAGGTCTCACCTACGAGCAGTACTTC
.	TRBV2	TRBJ1-5	.	CASSAGVSSNQPQHF	TGTGCCAGCAGTGCAGGGGTCTCTAGCAATCAGCCCCAGCATTTT
.	TRBV18	TRBJ2-1	.	CASSPRVTEEQFF	TGTGCCAGCTCACCACGAGTAACAGAGGAGCAGTTCTTC
.	TRBV27	TRBJ2-7	TRBD1	CASSLTADRGTYEQYF	TGTGCCAGCAGTTTAACTGCGGACAGGGGGACCTACGAGCAGTACTTC
.	TRBV5-1	TRBJ2-5	.	CASSLAGVWETQYF	TGCGCCAGCAGCTTGGCAGGGGTTTGGGAGACCCAGTACTTC